The clone carrying this T cell receptor (beta chain) was counted a single time. This specimen comes from a study of blood T cell repertoires in COVID-19. Study-level background: In each case, the material was cDNA or gDNA derived from T cells, B-cell-depleted T cells, or PBMCs.

Assay: immunoSEQ multiplex PCR; the TCRdb copy retains only in-frame clones and omits some. In the table there are about 180,000 clones, roughly three quarters of which are singletons. Trimming shortened V by 7 bases and J by 0 bases, and 10 bases separated the two germline ends. CDR3 length: 14 amino acids. From germline, CDR1 is MDHEN and CDR2 SYDVKM. The chain has TRBV28 and TRBJ1-3; tentatively, D is TRBD1 (5 bases). This receptor was obtained from a woman at least 80 years old with COVID-19, enrolled during active disease. Sequencing was carried out using peripheral blood. In DNA, the CDR3 is TGTGCCAGCAATGGACACAACTCTGGAAACACCATATATTTT. Translating gives CASNGHNSGNTIYF.